These T cell receptor beta chains were read from a single sample in a study of molecular identifiers for immune sequencing clone quantification. TCRdb reanalysed the PCR reads using MiXCR and keeps one entry per CDR3 protein. Among about 640,000 distinct CDR3 sequences listed, about 20% were seen once. The sequenced sample consisted of naive CD8+ T cells from blood, with Jurkat cell RNA spiked in. These receptors came from a human donor in good health. Some libraries in this study had Jurkat cell RNA spiked in. The CDR3 runs from the conserved cysteine through the conserved F or W. A D gene is named only where the DNA matches it firmly. Clone size appears in some rows only: once, few, many, or a class for an expanded clone.

J: TRBJ2-2; D: NA; V: TRBV2; size: many; DNA: TGTGCCAGCAGTGACAGGGGACCCGGGGAGCTGTTTTTT; CDR3: CASSDRGPGELFF
J: TRBJ2-1; D: NA; V: TRBV19; size: few; DNA: TGTGCCAGTACCCCCATCCCCCAGTCGAATGAGCAGTTCTTC; CDR3: CASTPIPQSNEQFF
J: TRBJ2-7; D: NA; V: TRBV7-9; size: many; DNA: TGTGCCAGCAGCTTAGCCGGTCTGCTCGAGCAGTACTTC; CDR3: CASSLAGLLEQYF
J: TRBJ2-5; D: TRBD2; V: TRBV14; size: NA; DNA: TGTGCCAGCAGCCCGCCAGGACTAGCGGGAGCTGAGACCCAGTACTTC; CDR3: CASSPPGLAGAETQYF
J: TRBJ2-1; D: TRBD1; V: TRBV19; size: few; DNA: TGTGCCAGTACACCCGGGACAGCTTACAATGAGCAGTTCTTC; CDR3: CASTPGTAYNEQFF
J: TRBJ1-4; D: TRBD1; V: TRBV4-1; size: NA; DNA: TGCGCCAGCAGCCAGATTTTGGGACAGCGACTAACTAATGAAAAACTGTTTTTT; CDR3: CASSQILGQRLTNEKLFF
J: TRBJ2-6; D: TRBD1; V: TRBV5-1; size: many; DNA: TGCGCCAGCAGCCAAGGGACAGGGTTCGGGGCCAACGTCCTGACTTTC; CDR3: CASSQGTGFGANVLTF
J: TRBJ2-2; D: NA; V: TRBV9; size: NA; DNA: TGTGCCAGCAGCGTGGACACCGGGGGGCTGTTTTTT; CDR3: CASSVDTGGLFF
J: TRBJ1-4; D: TRBD1; V: TRBV7-9; size: many; DNA: TGTGCCAGCAGCCCCCGGGACAGGGGCCGTAATGAAAAACTGTTTTTT; CDR3: CASSPRDRGRNEKLFF
J: TRBJ2-7; D: TRBD1; V: TRBV5-1; size: many; DNA: TGCGCCAGCAGCTTGGACCGGACAGGGAGCTCCTACGAGCAGTACTTC; CDR3: CASSLDRTGSSYEQYF
J: TRBJ2-7; D: TRBD1; V: TRBV6-5; size: many; DNA: TGTGCCAGCAGATCTGACAGGGCCCACTACGAGCAGTACTTC; CDR3: CASRSDRAHYEQYF